What follows are 18 T cell receptor beta chains derived from one specimen sequenced in a study of OX40 agonist ivuxolimab in advanced cancers. The repertoire was sequenced with immunoSEQ multiplex PCR; TCRdb's copy has only in-frame clones and lacks some. The sample holds about 81,000 clones, roughly 91% seen once. Sequenced material: CD4+ or CD8+ T cells sorted from blood, taken in a trial of the OX40 agonist ivuxolimab. Source of these receptors: an adult with an advanced solid tumor such as melanoma, head and neck, liver or kidney cancer.

This chain links TRBV6-1 with TRBJ1-3; unclear D gene. The CDR3 consists of 15 residues. Germline V gives CDR1 MNHNS, CDR2 SASEGT. Trimming shortened V by 6 bases and J by 0 bases, and 12 bases separated the two germline ends. CDR3 in DNA: TGTGCCAGCAGACTAGAGCCAGGCTCTGGAAACACCATATATTTT. It is translated as CASRLEPGSGNTIYF.

The chain combines TRBV12-5 with TRBJ2-7, with D perhaps being TRBD1 or TRBD2 (6 bases each). This CDR3 spans 15 amino acids. Germline lookup yields CDR1 LGHNT and CDR2 FRNRAP. Trimming left V 0 bases short and J 7 bases short, with 16 bases between. CDR3: CASGLVTGGLGEQYF. The CDR3 DNA reads as TGTGCTAGTGGTTTGGTAACCGGGGGCCTGGGGGAGCAGTACTTC. The entire variable domain, with the rest obtained from reference TRBV12-5 and TRBJ2-7, is as follows: DARVTQTPRHKVTEMGQEVTMRCQPILGHNTVFWYRQTMMQGLELLAYFRNRAPLDDSGMPKDRFSAEMPDATLATLKIQPSEPRDSAVYFCASGLVTGGLGEQYFGPGTRLTVT.

The V call is TRBV7-8, the J call TRBJ1-2; D is perhaps TRBD1 (6 bases). V was cut by 6 bases and J by 6 bases, with 14 bases left in between. The CDR3 loop spans 13 amino acids. Germline CDR1 SGHVS, CDR2 FQNEAQ. CDR3 DNA: TGTGCCAGCAGTTCGGGACAAGAGGATGGCTACACCTTC. It is translated as CASSSGQEDGYTF.

The chain has TRBV10-3 and TRBJ2-7; 9 nucleotides match TRBD1. This CDR3 has 16 residues. CDR1 and CDR2 from the germline V gene are ENHRY and SYGVKD. Trimming at V came to 2 bases and at J to 3 bases, leaving 8 bases not matched to a gene. The CDR3 DNA reads TGTGCCATCAGTGAGAACAGGGGGCTTCTTCACTACGAGCAGTACTTC. This sequence encodes CAISENRGLLHYEQYF.

This chain's CDR3 is CASSPPETARAFF. The CDR3 nucleotides read TGTGCCAGCTCACCTCCCGAGACGGCCAGAGCTTTCTTT. The rearrangement uses TRBV18 and TRBJ1-1; no clear D gene. The CDR3 runs 13 residues. Per germline, CDR1 KGHSH and CDR2 LQKENI. Trimming shortened V by 3 bases and J by 10 bases, and 15 bases separated the two germline ends. Supplemented by reference TRBV18 and TRBJ1-1, the full variable domain reads NAGVMQNPRHLVRRRGQEARLRCSPMKGHSHVYWYRQLPEEGLKFMVYLQKENIIDESGMPKERFSAEFPKEGPSILRIQQVVRGDSAAYFCASSPPETARAFFGQGTRLTVV.

The chain links TRBV12-2 to TRBJ1-5. TRBV12-2 has pseudogene status. CDR3 length: 10 amino acids. The CDR3 nucleotides are TGTGCAAGTCGTGAGGAGCCCCAGCATTTT. This sequence encodes CASREEPQHF.

The J gene is TRBJ1-1, the V gene TRBV18, with TRBD1 as a possible D gene (5 bases). Trimming left V 3 bases short and J 4 bases short, with 12 bases between. CDR1 is KGHSH and CDR2 is LQKENI in the germline V gene. The length of the CDR3 is 14 residues. CDR3 in DNA: TGTGCCAGCTCACCGGGACCCGCGGGCACTGAAGCTTTCTTT. Translated: CASSPGPAGTEAFF.

This clone was picked up one time. The chain has TRBV7-9 and TRBJ1-1; unclear D gene. Trimming took 4 bases from V and 5 from J, leaving 8 bases between them. This CDR3 is 12 amino acids long. Looked up from germline, CDR1 is SEHNR and CDR2 is FQNEAQ (reference sequence). The CDR3 loop is CASSWSYTEAFF. CDR3 nucleotides: TGTGCCAGCAGCTGGTCGTATACTGAAGCTTTCTTT. The full variable domain, with the rest looked up from reference TRBV7-9 and TRBJ1-1, is DTGVSQNPRHKITKRGQNVTFRCDPISEHNRLYWYRQTLGQGPEFLTYFQNEAQLEKSRLLSDRFSAERPKGSFSTLEIQRTEQGDSAMYLCASSWSYTEAFFGQGTRLTVV.

The rearrangement links TRBV11-2 to TRBJ2-5; the D gene is possibly TRBD1 (6 bases). The CDR3 spans 14 residues. Per the germline V gene, CDR1 is SGHAT and CDR2 is FQNNGV. V shed 6 bases and J shed 5 bases, with 16 bases lying between them. The CDR3 sequence is CASSPTQGSETQYF. CDR3 sequence (DNA): TGTGCCAGCAGTCCCACACAGGGATCCGAGACCCAGTACTTC.

This rearrangement joins TRBV11-1 to TRBJ1-1; D remains unclear. Germline loops: CDR1 SGHAT, CDR2 FQDESV (reference sequence). Trimming removed 6 bases from V and 7 bases from J, with 15 bases in between. This CDR3 spans 13 amino acids. The CDR3, as DNA: TGTGCCAGCAGTGGGGAGGGTTTTGGTGAAGCTTTCTTT. Its translation is CASSGEGFGEAFF.

The chain joins TRBV5-1 to TRBJ2-3, with 8 bases fitting TRBD2. The CDR3 length is 14 residues. V lost 4 bases to trimming and J lost 4 bases; unmatched junction nucleotides: 5. Per germline, CDR1 SGHRS and CDR2 YFSETQ. Here the CDR3 reads CASSRTSMADTQYF. The CDR3 DNA reads TGCGCCAGCAGCCGGACTAGCATGGCAGATACGCAGTATTTT.

The chain couples TRBV29-1 to TRBJ2-3; D is unresolved. Trimming removed 0 bases at V and 2 bases at J, with 3 bases between. There are 12 residues in the CDR3. Germline values: CDR1 SQVTM, CDR2 ANQGSEA. CDR3 residues: CSVEDNTDTQYF. In DNA form, the CDR3 reads TGCAGCGTTGAAGATAACACAGATACGCAGTATTTT.

The rearrangement joins TRBV6-5 to TRBJ1-2, with 9 bases matching TRBD1. In germline, CDR1 is MNHEY, CDR2 SVGAGI. V trimming: 0 bases; J trimming: 6 bases; junction bases outside the gene matches: 5. CDR3 length: 15 residues. CDR3 protein: CASSYSRDRGDGYTF. The CDR3 bases are TGTGCCAGCAGTTACTCTAGAGACAGGGGGGATGGCTACACCTTC.

V is TRBV5-1 and J is TRBJ2-2; possibly TRBD1 for D (5 bases). Germline V CDR1 and CDR2: SGHRS, YFSETQ. V was pared by 4 bases and J by 6 bases, with 19 bases between. The CDR3 has 16 residues. The CDR3 sequence: CASSHGRQGRSGELFF. CDR3 DNA: TGCGCCAGCAGCCACGGTCGGCAGGGAAGATCCGGGGAGCTGTTTTTT.

This clone showed up just once. Distinct nucleotide sequences in the sample also encode this CDR3. This chain uses TRBV6-1 with TRBJ2-7; D is undetermined. Germline assignment: CDR1 MNHNS and CDR2 SASEGT. This CDR3 comprises 12 residues. Trimming took 1 base from V and 3 from J, leaving 4 bases between them. CDR3 amino acids: CASSEVSYEQYF. The CDR3 coding sequence is TGTGCCAGCAGTGAAGTTAGCTACGAGCAGTACTTC.

The chain carries TRBV27 and TRBJ1-4, with D tentatively TRBD1 (5 bases). The CDR3 loop spans 19 amino acids. Trimming removed 5 bases at V and 0 bases at J, with 22 bases between. The V gene's germline CDR1 is MNHEY and CDR2 SMNVEV (reference sequence). CDR3 residues: CASSPRPGPMGATNEKLFF. CDR3 nucleotides: TGTGCCAGCAGTCCCCGGCCAGGGCCTATGGGCGCAACTAATGAAAAACTGTTTTTT.

The chain combines TRBV6-4 with TRBJ1-2, with TRBD1 as a possible D gene (5 bases). The CDR3 contains 13 residues. Trimming removed 6 bases from V and 4 bases from J, with 12 bases in between. Germline values: CDR1 MRHNA, CDR2 SNTAGT. CDR3 bases: TGTGCCAGCAGCCACCAGGGATCCTATGGCTACACCTTC. Translating gives CASSHQGSYGYTF.

J is TRBJ2-7 and V is TRBV2; D gene ambiguous. The germline V gene encodes CDR1 SNHLY and CDR2 FYNNEI. The CDR3 has 13 residues. Trimming took 4 bases from V and 7 from J, leaving 14 bases between them. This CDR3 is CASSALLAPEQYF. The CDR3 DNA follows: TGTGCCAGCAGTGCCCTGCTGGCCCCAGAGCAGTACTTC.